This T cell receptor (beta chain) was sequenced in a study of tumor-infiltrating lymphocytes in localized non-small cell lung cancer. This CDR3 is 15 amino acids long. CDR1 is KGHSH, CDR2 LQKENI, per germline. V shed 6 bases and J shed 8 bases, with 20 bases lying between them. Sequenced by immunoSEQ multiplex PCR; TCRdb stores in-frame clones only, minus some. The sample lists some 15,000 clones, roughly four fifths occurring once. Sample share makes this clone medium-sized. The clonotype was recovered from a human donor with non-small cell lung cancer. The J gene is TRBJ2-1, the V gene TRBV18; a possible D gene is TRBD1 (5 bases). The specimen sequenced was lung tumor tissue. The CDR3 DNA reads TGTGCCAGCTCCCTGAGCGAGACAGCCTGGGATGAGCAGTTCTTC. Protein sequence: CASSLSETAWDEQFF.